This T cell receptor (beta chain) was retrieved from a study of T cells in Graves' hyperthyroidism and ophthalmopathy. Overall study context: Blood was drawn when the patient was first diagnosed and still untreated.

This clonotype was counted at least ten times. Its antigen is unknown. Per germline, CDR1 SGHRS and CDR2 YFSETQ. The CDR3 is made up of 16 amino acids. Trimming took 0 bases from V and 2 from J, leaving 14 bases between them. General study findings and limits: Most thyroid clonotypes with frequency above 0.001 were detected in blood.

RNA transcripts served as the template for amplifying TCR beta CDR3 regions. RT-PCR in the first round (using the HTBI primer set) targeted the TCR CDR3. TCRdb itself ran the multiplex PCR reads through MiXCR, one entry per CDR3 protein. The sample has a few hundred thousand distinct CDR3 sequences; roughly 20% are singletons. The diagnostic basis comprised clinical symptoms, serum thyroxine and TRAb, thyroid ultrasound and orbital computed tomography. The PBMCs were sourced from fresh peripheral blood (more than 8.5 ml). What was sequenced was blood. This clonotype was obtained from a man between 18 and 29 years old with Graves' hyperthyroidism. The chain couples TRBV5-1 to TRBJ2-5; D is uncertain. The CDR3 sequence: CASSLVRDWLQETQYF. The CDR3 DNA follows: TGCGCCAGCAGCTTGGTGCGCGACTGGTTGCAAGAGACCCAGTACTTC.